The present T cell receptor (beta chain) was sequenced within a study of T cell responses to AZD1222 COVID-19 vaccine. Study information: Second-dose recipients at about 4 or about 12 weeks were treated as one pooled group. Study observations and caveats: Sampling that yielded the repertoires occurred only after the peak T cell response. Mostly white British, mostly female donors; authors suggested clonal diversity may be underestimated.

A remark on this clone: No antigen is known for it.

The table came from immunoSEQ multiplex PCR; TCRdb's copy has only in-frame clones and leaves some out. Of some 110,000 clones listed, more than 70% are singletons. The CDR3 is 14 amino acids. The junction had 2 bases not matched to a gene; V was cut back by 2 bases and J by 6 bases. The germline CDR1 and CDR2 sequences are MDHEN and SYDVKM. The origin of this receptor is an adult in good health. The chain combines TRBV28 with TRBJ2-5, with 11 bases fitting TRBD2. Sample: peripheral blood, taken on day 0 of AZD1222 vaccination. DNA of the CDR3: TGTGCCAGCAGTTTAACTAGCGGGAGTCAGACCCAGTACTTC. Translating gives CASSLTSGSQTQYF.